These 28 T cell receptor beta chains came from one sample sequenced in a study of pediatric ulcerative colitis. The rectum was sampled with one to two pinch biopsies at colonoscopy. Some clones are missing from TCRdb's copy, which holds only in-frame ones; the method was immunoSEQ multiplex PCR. The data hold more than 40,000 clones, with 78% observed a single time. The sample taken for sequencing was gut tissue. Receptors were obtained from a girl aged 5-17 years with moderate ulcerative colitis.

With respect to this clone: The junction departs from the called germline gene at one end, perhaps through a read error. The genes are TRBV30 and TRBJ2-7, with a possible D match to TRBD2 (5 bases). CDR1 and CDR2 (germline): GTSNPN, SVGIG (reference sequence). The CDR3 contains 12 residues. The CDR3 DNA sequence: TGTGCCTGCCAATTCTTTGACGGGATAGCCAACTTC. The encoded protein is CACQFFDGIANF.

This clone was observed a few times. This sequence joins TRBV5-1 and TRBJ1-2, with D perhaps TRBD1 (6 bases). Germline V lookup: CDR1 SGHRS, CDR2 YFSETQ. This CDR3 has 13 amino acids. V lost 5 bases, J lost 7 bases, and 15 bases lay in between. The DNA for the CDR3 is TGCGCCAGCAGTGAACAGGGAAGGAGTGGCTACACCTTC. It specifies CASSEQGRSGYTF.

The rearrangement joins TRBV2 to TRBJ2-5; no reliable D call. The CDR3 extends over 11 amino acids. Trimming took off 6 bases at V and 5 bases at J, with 7 bases between the two ends. Germline CDR1 and CDR2: SNHLY and FYNNEI. The CDR3 coding sequence is TGTGCCAGCAGCGAGGCGGAGACCCAGTACTTC. Protein product: CASSEAETQYF.

The chain links TRBV7-9 to TRBJ1-1, with 10 bases fitting TRBD1. From germline, CDR1 is SEHNR and CDR2 FQNEAQ (reference sequence). The CDR3 is 15 amino acids. V lost 1 base to trimming and J lost 6 bases; unmatched junction nucleotides: 5. CDR3 residues: CASSLETGGRAEAFF. The CDR3 nucleotides read TGTGCCAGCAGCTTAGAGACAGGGGGCCGTGCTGAAGCTTTCTTT.

The genes are TRBV5-6 and TRBJ2-1, with D unresolved. This CDR3 contains 14 residues. The germline gives CDR1 SGHDT, CDR2 YYEEEE. V was pared by 1 base and J by 9 bases, with 14 bases between. DNA for the CDR3: TGTGCCAGCAGCTTGAGGCCCCACCGCAGTGAGCAGTTCTTC. This gives the protein CASSLRPHRSEQFF.

This clone was counted only a few times. The genes are TRBV27 and TRBJ1-2, with 9 bases fitting TRBD1. The CDR3 is made up of 15 amino acids. CDR1 is MNHEY, CDR2 SMNVEV, per germline (reference sequence). J lost 4 bases, V lost 4 bases, and 7 bases had no gene match. This CDR3 reads CASSSFPTGGYGYTF. In DNA, the CDR3 is TGTGCCAGCAGTTCTTTCCCGACAGGGGGCTATGGCTACACCTTC.

The genes are TRBV19 and TRBJ1-5, with TRBD1 matching 7 bases. Germline V lookup: CDR1 LNHDA, CDR2 SQIVND (reference sequence). The J segment lost 2 bases and the V segment lost 11 bases, leaving 9 bases of the junction unmatched. This CDR3 has 14 amino acids. The CDR3 DNA sequence: TGTGCCCCCAGGGGGTACGGGGGCAATCAGCCCCAGCATTTT. Translation gives CAPRGYGGNQPQHF.

V gene TRBV18 combines with J gene TRBJ1-1; TRBD1 agrees at 7 bases. V shed 1 base and J 4 bases; nucleotides not matched to a gene: 6. This CDR3 region has 15 residues. The germline CDR1 and CDR2 sequences are KGHSH and LQKENI. CDR3 sequence (DNA): TGTGCCAGCTCACCACTACAGGGGAGGAGCACTGAAGCTTTCTTT. It is translated as CASSPLQGRSTEAFF.

The chain is built from TRBV7-9 and TRBJ2-3; D not resolved. V was shortened by 7 bases and J by 2 bases, with 13 bases between the two germline ends. Germline CDR1 reads SEHNR; CDR2 reads FQNEAQ (reference sequence). CDR3 length equals 14 residues. The chain's CDR3 is CASNTGSITDTQYF. The CDR3 DNA follows: TGTGCCAGCAACACCGGGTCTATCACAGATACGCAGTATTTT.

The rearrangement joins TRBV28 to TRBJ1-4; D is perhaps TRBD1 (5 bases). This CDR3 has 15 residues. V was clipped by 2 bases and J by 0 bases, with 7 bases between them. Germline assignment: CDR1 MDHEN and CDR2 SYDVKM. Here the CDR3 DNA reads TGTGCCAGCAGTTTAGGGGGAACAACTAATGAAAAACTGTTTTTT. This encodes CASSLGGTTNEKLFF. Full variable domain (missing parts from reference TRBV28 and TRBJ1-4): DVKVTQSSRYLVKRTGEKVFLECVQDMDHENMFWYRQDPGLGLRLIYFSYDVKMKEKGDIPEGYSVSREKKERFSLILESASTNQTSMYLCASSLGGTTNEKLFFGSGTQLSVL.

The rearrangement joins TRBV10-3 to TRBJ2-2; D perhaps matches TRBD2 (5 bases). The germline V and J ends were trimmed by 2 bases and 0 bases, with 16 bases remaining between them. This CDR3 region has 18 residues. The V gene's germline CDR1 is ENHRY and CDR2 SYGVKD. CDR3 nucleotide sequence: TGTGCCATCAGTGAGGGAAGGCGGGCATCTGCGAACACCGGGGAGCTGTTTTTT. It codes for CAISEGRRASANTGELFF.

The chain is built from TRBV7-8 and TRBJ1-5; no reliable D call. Germline V gives CDR1 SGHVS, CDR2 FQNEAQ. This CDR3 has 17 amino acids. The V and J ends lost 1 base and 2 bases respectively, with 15 bases between them. CDR3 region: CASSLVEVPWGNQPQHF. Written as DNA, the CDR3 is TGTGCCAGCAGCTTAGTAGAGGTCCCTTGGGGCAATCAGCCCCAGCATTTT.

This clone occurred a few times. The rearrangement uses TRBV6-1 and TRBJ1-5; 7 bases are a match to TRBD1. V dropped 4 bases and J dropped 5; count of bases not matched to a gene: 14. This CDR3 has 17 residues. Per the germline V gene, CDR1 is MNHNS and CDR2 is SASEGT. CDR3 region: CASSVHRGLGGDQPQHF. Written as DNA, the CDR3 is TGTGCCAGCAGTGTCCACAGGGGCCTGGGGGGGGATCAGCCCCAGCATTTT.

This chain links TRBV14 with TRBJ2-5; maybe TRBD1 (6 bases). From germline, CDR1 is SGHDN and CDR2 FVKESK. The CDR3 has 17 residues. V was cut by 0 bases and J by 1 base, with 15 bases left in between. The CDR3 DNA follows: TGTGCCAGCAGCCAAGATCGCTCAAACAGGGTCCAAGAGACCCAGTACTTC. It is translated as CASSQDRSNRVQETQYF.

CDR3 in DNA: TGTGCCAGCACCAAAGGGGTTTTGGATGGCTACACCTTC. It specifies CASTKGVLDGYTF. This chain joins TRBV11-2 and TRBJ1-2; D is possibly TRBD1 (5 bases). Germline values: CDR1 SGHAT, CDR2 FQNNGV. The CDR3 runs to 13 residues. Trimming removed 7 bases from V and 6 bases from J, with 15 bases in between.

The chain joins TRBV28 to TRBJ2-5; no firm D call. V gave up 4 bases and J gave up 7 bases, with 10 bases separating them. This CDR3 spans 12 amino acids. The germline V gene has CDR1 MDHEN and CDR2 SYDVKM. This chain's CDR3 is CASSSWLRTQYF. CDR3 nucleotides: TGTGCCAGCAGTTCCTGGCTTCGGACCCAGTACTTC. Variable domain in full (rest from reference TRBV28 and TRBJ2-5): DVKVTQSSRYLVKRTGEKVFLECVQDMDHENMFWYRQDPGLGLRLIYFSYDVKMKEKGDIPEGYSVSREKKERFSLILESASTNQTSMYLCASSSWLRTQYFGPGTRLLVL.

The chain has TRBV6-6 and TRBJ2-6; D may be TRBD2 (5 bases). This CDR3 comprises 16 residues. The V gene lost 0 bases and the J gene lost 2 bases, with 8 bases spanning the gap. The germline CDR1 and CDR2 sequences are MNHNY and SVGAGI (reference sequence). The CDR3: CASSYSVGAGANVLTF. The CDR3 DNA sequence: TGTGCCAGCAGTTACTCGGTCGGGGCTGGGGCCAACGTCCTGACTTTC.

This chain joins TRBV10-3 and TRBJ2-1; 9 bases map to TRBD1. CDR1 and CDR2 (germline): ENHRY, SYGVKD. V shed 0 bases and J 9 bases; nucleotides not matched to a gene: 9. The CDR3 covers 16 residues. The CDR3 sequence is CAISESVGTGLAEQFF. DNA of the CDR3: TGTGCCATCAGTGAGTCGGTAGGGACAGGGTTAGCTGAGCAGTTCTTC.

The chain employs TRBV30 and TRBJ2-1; no definite D call. V lost 1 base, J lost 6 bases, and 10 bases lay in between. Germline V gene sequence: CDR1 GTSNPN, CDR2 SVGIG (reference sequence). This CDR3 spans 13 amino acids. The CDR3 region is CAWSGLIGNEQFF. The CDR3 bases are TGTGCCTGGAGTGGACTGATTGGCAATGAGCAGTTCTTC.

The chain combines TRBV5-4 with TRBJ2-5; D remains unclear. CDR1 is SGHNT, CDR2 YYREEE, per germline (reference sequence). This CDR3 spans 15 amino acids. V lost 3 bases and J 3 bases, leaving 15 bases between the germline ends. CDR3 coding DNA: TGTGCCAGCAGCTACCCCCCCCCACGAGAAGAGACCCAGTACTTC. This translates into CASSYPPPREETQYF.

This sequence joins TRBV19 and TRBJ2-7; TRBD2 is a possible D gene (5 bases). The ends were cut back, 2 bases at V and 3 bases at J, with 17 bases in the middle. The CDR3 covers 16 residues. Germline-derived CDR1 and CDR2 are LNHDA and SQIVND (reference sequence). CDR3 sequence reads: CASSISRGGGFYEQYF. In DNA form, the CDR3 reads TGTGCCAGTAGTATAAGCCGGGGTGGCGGATTCTACGAGCAGTACTTC.

CDR3 in amino acids: CASSPGSFYEQYF. CDR3 in DNA: TGTGCCAGCTCACCTGGGTCGTTCTACGAGCAGTACTTC. The V call is TRBV18, the J call TRBJ2-7, with unresolved D. V was pared by 3 bases and J by 3 bases, with 9 bases between. The CDR3 is 13 amino acids. Germline V gene data show CDR1 as KGHSH and CDR2 as LQKENI.

The chain employs TRBV15 and TRBJ2-7, with D possibly called TRBD1 or TRBD2 (5 bases each). Germline loops: CDR1 LNHNV, CDR2 YYDKDF (reference sequence). CDR3 size: 15 residues. The V gene lost 0 bases and the J gene lost 4 bases, with 13 bases spanning the gap. The CDR3 bases are TGTGCCACCAGCAGAGATCATGGGGGAAGATACGAGCAGTACTTC. As protein: CATSRDHGGRYEQYF.

The count of this clone is one. The CDR3 DNA follows: TGTGCCAGCAGCTTTGGGTCAGGACATCAGCCCCAGCATTTT. It yields the protein CASSFGSGHQPQHF. The chain couples TRBV7-2 to TRBJ1-5; D is uncertain. CDR3 size: 14 residues. The V and J ends lost 3 bases and 5 bases respectively, with 11 bases between them. The germline gives CDR1 SGHTA, CDR2 FQGNSA.

The table lists this clone with a few counts. This chain links TRBV5-8 with TRBJ1-5; the D is unclear. The V end lost 4 bases, the J end lost 4 bases, and 9 bases lay between the germline ends. The CDR3 sequence is 13 residues long. The germline V gene has CDR1 SGHTS and CDR2 YDEGEE. CDR3 protein: CASSNRMNQPQHF. The CDR3 DNA follows: TGTGCCAGCAGCAATAGGATGAATCAGCCCCAGCATTTT.

The chain combines TRBV4-1 with TRBJ1-1, with D possibly being TRBD1 (5 bases). Germline loops: CDR1 MGHRA, CDR2 YSYEKL. The CDR3 is 14 amino acids. V was clipped by 4 bases and J by 1 base, with 10 bases between them. The CDR3 bases are TGCGCCAGCAGCCTCGGACATGCGAACACTGAAGCTTTCTTT. Its translation is CASSLGHANTEAFF.

This sequence joins TRBV6-1 and TRBJ2-7, with 8 bases identical to TRBD1. CDR1 is MNHNS and CDR2 is SASEGT in the germline V gene. CDR3 length equals 13 residues. Unmatched junction bases numbered 5, after V lost 8 bases and J lost 2 bases. Here the CDR3 reads CASDRGGTYEQYF. The CDR3 nucleotides read TGTGCCAGCGACAGGGGAGGAACCTACGAGCAGTACTTC.

The CDR3 nucleotides read TGTGCCAGCAGTTACGATCCCTACAACCCCTACGAGCAGTACTTC. It is translated as CASSYDPYNPYEQYF. The gene calls are TRBV6-5 and TRBJ2-7; D remains unclear. CDR1 MNHEY and CDR2 SVGAGI come from the germline V gene. The CDR3 runs to 15 residues. Trimming removed 2 bases from V and 2 bases from J, with 13 bases in between.